The subject of this entry is one TCR beta chain. The length of the CDR3 is 15 residues. Looked up from germline, CDR1 is GTSNPN and CDR2 is SVGIG (reference sequence). V was pared by 2 bases and J by 8 bases, with 9 bases of the junction left unmatched. This record belongs to a study of cytomegalovirus exposure and HLA in healthy donors. Primers: 60 Vbeta forward and 13 Jbeta reverse. Using immunoSEQ multiplex PCR, the repertoire was profiled, and TCRdb retains in-frame clones only, with some absent. The sample has over 120,000 clones; around 80% are singletons. The receptor's source is a man aged 45-60 years in good health and CMV-seronegative. This chain joins TRBV30 and TRBJ1-4, with TRBD1 matching 9 bases. Sequenced: PBMCs. The CDR3 is CAWSSTGGAGEKLFF. DNA of the CDR3: TGTGCCTGGAGTTCAACAGGGGGCGCAGGGGAAAAACTGTTTTTT.